A single sample is the source of the 25 T cell receptor beta chains below, sequenced in a study of beta chain features in type 1 diabetes. Every bit of the isolated RNA underwent reverse transcription, so sequencing read expressed TCRB transcripts. Repertoires were generated with immunoSEQ multiplex PCR, while TCRdb's copy carries only in-frame clones and drops some. The sample lists 810,000 or so clones, about a sixth occurring once. What was sequenced was naive CD4+ T cells from blood. These receptors were collected from a woman aged 18-29 years in good health.

This rearrangement joins TRBV6-1 to TRBJ2-7; D is perhaps TRBD1 (6 bases). Germline values: CDR1 MNHNS, CDR2 SASEGT. CDR3 length: 13 residues. Between the trimmed V and J ends, which lost 6 bases and 2 bases, there was a span of 11 bases. The CDR3: CASRRTETYEQYF. In DNA form, the CDR3 reads TGTGCCAGCAGGAGGACAGAAACCTACGAGCAGTACTTC.

This rearrangement joins TRBV19 to TRBJ2-1; TRBD2 aligns across 12 bases. The germline gives CDR1 LNHDA, CDR2 SQIVND (reference sequence). The V gene end was trimmed by 6 bases and the J gene end by 8 bases; junction bases not matched to a gene: 8. This CDR3 region has 15 residues. CDR3 DNA sequence: TGTGCCAGTAGCAAGACTAGCGGGAGAACCCATGAGCAGTTCTTC. This sequence encodes CASSKTSGRTHEQFF. The entire variable domain, with the rest obtained from reference TRBV19 and TRBJ2-1, is as follows: DGGITQSPKYLFRKEGQNVTLSCEQNLNHDAMYWYRQDPGQGLRLIYYSQIVNDFQKGDIAEGYSVSREKKESFPLTVTSAQKNPTAFYLCASSKTSGRTHEQFFGPGTRLTVL.

The chain combines TRBV7-9 with TRBJ2-1, with a possible D match to TRBD2 (6 bases). The CDR3 is 17 amino acids. Germline lookup yields CDR1 SEHNR and CDR2 FQNEAQ (reference sequence). V was clipped by 3 bases and J by 3 bases, with 18 bases between them. CDR3 nucleotides: TGTGCCAGCAGCTTTTGGACGGGAGTCCCCTTCTACAATGAGCAGTTCTTC. It codes for CASSFWTGVPFYNEQFF.

The V gene is TRBV6-6, the J gene TRBJ2-4; tentative D call: TRBD1 (6 bases). The CDR3 has 14 amino acids. Germline assignment: CDR1 MNHNY and CDR2 SVGAGI (reference sequence). V gave up 2 bases and J gave up 5 bases, with 10 bases separating them. The DNA for the CDR3 is TGTGCCAGCAGTTACGGGGGCGGTCAAAACATTCAGTACTTC. Its protein product is CASSYGGGQNIQYF.

This chain's CDR3 is CASSMGRSTDTQYF. The CDR3 DNA sequence: TGTGCCAGTAGTATGGGTAGAAGCACAGATACGCAGTATTTT. The V and J genes are TRBV19 and TRBJ2-3, with D unresolved. Germline V gene lookup returns CDR1 LNHDA and CDR2 SQIVND (reference sequence). CDR3 size: 14 residues. Trimming left V 3 bases short and J 0 bases short, with 7 bases between.

V usage is TRBV14 and J usage is TRBJ2-6; D is unclear. Trimming removed 2 bases at V and 3 bases at J, with 8 bases between. Per the germline V gene, CDR1 is SGHDN and CDR2 is FVKESK. The CDR3 spans 15 residues. The CDR3 spells CASSQLGSGANVLTF. As DNA, the CDR3 is TGTGCCAGCAGCCAACTGGGAAGTGGGGCCAACGTCCTGACTTTC.

This sequence joins TRBV28 and TRBJ2-7; D perhaps matches TRBD2 (7 bases). Trimming took 4 bases from V and 0 from J, leaving 28 bases between them. Looked up from germline, CDR1 is MDHEN and CDR2 is SYDVKM. The CDR3 runs 20 residues. CDR3 amino acids: CASSSEFPGGQTKDSYEQYF. DNA for the CDR3: TGTGCCAGCAGTTCCGAGTTTCCGGGGGGCCAGACCAAAGACTCCTACGAGCAGTACTTC.

J is TRBJ2-7 and V is TRBV5-8; no firm D call. CDR1 SGHTS and CDR2 YDEGEE come from the germline V gene. The CDR3 extends over 12 amino acids. The germline V and J ends were trimmed by 4 bases and 7 bases, with 12 bases remaining between them. The CDR3 sequence is CASSQPDWEQYF. The CDR3 DNA follows: TGTGCCAGCAGCCAACCCGACTGGGAGCAGTACTTC.

The genes are TRBV5-1 and TRBJ2-7; D is perhaps TRBD1 or TRBD2 (5 bases each). V lost 4 bases, J lost 4 bases, and 21 bases lay in between. CDR1 and CDR2 from the germline V gene are SGHRS and YFSETQ. This CDR3 spans 16 amino acids. In nucleotides, the CDR3 is TGCGCCAGCAGCCTGCTGGTGGGACGTGGGGTATACGAGCAGTACTTC. Encoded protein: CASSLLVGRGVYEQYF.

This clone was observed a few times. This chain connects TRBV19 to TRBJ2-2; maybe TRBD1 (6 bases). V was trimmed by 6 bases and J by 2 bases, leaving 19 bases between them. Germline V gene lookup returns CDR1 LNHDA and CDR2 SQIVND (reference sequence). The CDR3 is 17 residues long. Written as DNA, the CDR3 is TGTGCCAGTAGCCTTACCGGGACACCCCGAAACACCGGGGAGCTGTTTTTT. Residues: CASSLTGTPRNTGELFF.

V gene TRBV7-8 combines with J gene TRBJ2-3; D remains ambiguous. The germline CDR1 and CDR2 sequences are SGHVS and FQNEAQ. The V gene lost 3 bases and the J gene lost 2 bases, with 9 bases spanning the gap. CDR3 length: 14 amino acids. The CDR3: CASSLRLYTDTQYF. The DNA for the CDR3 is TGTGCCAGCAGCTTGAGGCTCTACACAGATACGCAGTATTTT.

The chain recombines TRBV18 with TRBJ1-5, with unresolved D. CDR1 is KGHSH and CDR2 is LQKENI in the germline V gene. Trimming cost V 3 bases and J 0 bases, with 15 bases left between them. The CDR3 runs to 17 residues. The CDR3 sequence: CASSPTKAAGSNQPQHF. CDR3 coding DNA: TGTGCCAGCTCACCTACCAAGGCTGCGGGTAGCAATCAGCCCCAGCATTTT. Using reference TRBV18 and TRBJ1-5 for the parts outside the CDR3, the full variable domain is NAGVMQNPRHLVRRRGQEARLRCSPMKGHSHVYWYRQLPEEGLKFMVYLQKENIIDESGMPKERFSAEFPKEGPSILRIQQVVRGDSAAYFCASSPTKAAGSNQPQHFGDGTRLSIL.

This clone was observed a few times. The chain couples TRBV9 to TRBJ2-5; 9 bases agree with TRBD2. The V segment lost 4 bases and the J segment 5 bases; nucleotides outside the gene matches: 6. The CDR3 runs to 14 residues. From germline, CDR1 is SGDLS and CDR2 YYNGEE. The CDR3 region has the DNA TGTGCCAGCAGCCGCGGGAGGGGTTGGGAGACCCAGTACTTC. It translates to CASSRGRGWETQYF.

This clone has a handful of counts. The gene calls are TRBV6-5 and TRBJ2-3, with a tentative D call TRBD1 (5 bases). Deletions cut 6 bases from V and 3 bases from J, with 13 bases between. CDR3 length: 14 amino acids. Germline V CDR1 and CDR2: MNHEY, SVGAGI. The CDR3 bases are TGTGCCAGCAGGGCCTCTCCAGGGACAGATACGCAGTATTTT. It is translated as CASRASPGTDTQYF.

This clone was detected ten times or more. Other nucleotide sequences from this sample produce the same CDR3. The chain joins TRBV7-9 to TRBJ2-1; unclear D gene. The CDR3 length is 12 residues. With 2 bases removed from V and 6 bases from J, the gap between germline ends came to 5 bases. CDR1 is SEHNR and CDR2 is FQNEAQ in the germline V gene (reference sequence). The DNA for the CDR3 is TGTGCCAGCAGCTTAACTGTCAATGAGCAGTTCTTC. This gives the protein CASSLTVNEQFF.

This clone was counted only a few times. The V call is TRBV7-9, the J call TRBJ1-1, with unresolved D. Germline values: CDR1 SEHNR, CDR2 FQNEAQ (reference sequence). V was clipped by 2 bases and J by 6 bases, with 10 bases between them. This CDR3 is built from 13 residues. The CDR3 DNA reads as TGTGCCAGCAGCTTATCGTATGAACCTGAAGCTTTCTTT. This sequence encodes CASSLSYEPEAFF.

This clone was detected a few times. The chain joins TRBV5-6 to TRBJ2-1; 7 bases map to TRBD1. This CDR3 comprises 19 residues. Germline CDR1 is SGHDT and CDR2 is YYEEEE. V lost 1 base, J lost 1 base, and 14 bases stayed unmatched. The CDR3 bases are TGTGCCAGCAGCTTGTTGGTAGGGGGCGCGTTCCCTTCCTACAATGAGCAGTTCTTC. It yields the protein CASSLLVGGAFPSYNEQFF.

In regard to this clone: In the same sample, other DNA sequences code for this CDR3. The genes are TRBV18 and TRBJ1-1; 7 positions match TRBD1. CDR3 size: 15 residues. Trimming removed 0 bases from V and 0 bases from J; junction bases left unmatched: 1. Per the germline V gene, CDR1 is KGHSH and CDR2 is LQKENI. The CDR3: CASSPPGQLNTEAFF. CDR3 nucleotides: TGTGCCAGCTCACCACCGGGACAGCTGAACACTGAAGCTTTCTTT.

The chain carries TRBV6-6 and TRBJ2-7; the match to TRBD1 covers 7 bases. The CDR3 has 15 amino acids. CDR1 and CDR2 (germline): MNHNY, SVGAGI (reference sequence). V was clipped by 6 bases and J by 2 bases; unmatched bases: 10. The CDR3 DNA is TGTGCCAGCAGGTACGGACAGGAAGAGACCTACGAGCAGTACTTC. Translated, it gives CASRYGQEETYEQYF.

This clone turned up a few times. The chain carries TRBV18 and TRBJ2-2; D is unclear. CDR3 length: 16 amino acids. V dropped 3 bases and J dropped 3 bases, with 14 bases sitting between them. Germline V gene lookup returns CDR1 KGHSH and CDR2 LQKENI. CDR3 in DNA: TGTGCCAGCTCACCCGGGCTACCGACTTACACCGGGGAGCTGTTTTTT. Protein: CASSPGLPTYTGELFF.

The rearrangement links TRBV5-1 to TRBJ2-7; tentatively, D is TRBD2 (6 bases). CDR1 is SGHRS and CDR2 is YFSETQ in the germline V gene. Trimming took 7 bases from V and 0 from J, leaving 17 bases between them. The CDR3 runs 15 residues. The CDR3 reads CASRRIGGTSYEQYF. Written as DNA, the CDR3 is TGCGCCAGCCGAAGGATCGGCGGGACCTCCTACGAGCAGTACTTC.

The genes are TRBV5-4 and TRBJ2-1; 8 nucleotides align to TRBD2. The V segment lost 4 bases and the J segment 8 bases; nucleotides outside the gene matches: 14. CDR1 SGHNT and CDR2 YYREEE come from the germline V gene (reference sequence). This CDR3 spans 16 amino acids. The CDR3, as DNA: TGTGCCAGCAGCAGACTAGCGCCCCAATATGTGGATGAGCAGTTCTTC. Protein product: CASSRLAPQYVDEQFF.

This clone was seen a handful of times. The V gene is TRBV9, the J gene TRBJ1-2; D perhaps matches TRBD1 (5 bases). This CDR3 has 13 residues. Trimming removed 0 bases at V and 2 bases at J, with 5 bases between. CDR1 SGDLS and CDR2 YYNGEE come from the germline V gene. The CDR3 sequence: CASSVDRNYGYTF. CDR3 sequence (DNA): TGTGCCAGCAGCGTAGACAGGAACTATGGCTACACCTTC. Complete variable domain (other parts from reference TRBV9 and TRBJ1-2): DSGVTQTPKHLITATGQRVTLRCSPRSGDLSVYWYQQSLDQGLQFLIQYYNGEERAKGNILERFSAQQFPDLHSELNLSSLELGDSALYFCASSVDRNYGYTFGSGTRLTVV.

The chain uses TRBV7-9 and TRBJ1-4, with TRBD1 as a possible D gene (5 bases). The CDR3 consists of 15 residues. Trimming left V 4 bases short and J 8 bases short, with 17 bases between. CDR1 is SEHNR and CDR2 is FQNEAQ in the germline V gene (reference sequence). This CDR3 reads CASSSGRMIGEKLFF. The CDR3 coding sequence is TGTGCCAGCAGCTCGGGACGGATGATAGGAGAAAAACTGTTTTTT. Together with reference TRBV7-9 and TRBJ1-4, the CDR3 gives the full variable domain: DTGVSQNPRHKITKRGQNVTFRCDPISEHNRLYWYRQTLGQGPEFLTYFQNEAQLEKSRLLSDRFSAERPKGSFSTLEIQRTEQGDSAMYLCASSSGRMIGEKLFFGSGTQLSVL.

Only a few counts were recorded for this clone. V usage is TRBV11-2 and J usage is TRBJ2-1; TRBD1 or TRBD2 may be the D gene (6 bases each). CDR3 size: 12 residues. Looked up from germline, CDR1 is SGHAT and CDR2 is FQNNGV. The V end lost 5 bases, the J end lost 8 bases, and 10 bases lay between the germline ends. This chain's CDR3 is CASSTRGDEQFF. CDR3 coding DNA: TGTGCCAGCAGCACAAGGGGGGATGAGCAGTTCTTC.